Reported below is one TCR beta chain. The antigen this receptor binds is unknown. Nothing much larger sits one base from this clone, and base qualities are not available. The data belong to a study of type 1 regulatory T cells (dated by TCRdb to about 2021). Broadly, across the study: An in vitro protocol by which a Tr1-enriched, alloantigen-specific CD4 T cell product named T-allo10 was generated was characterized in the study. T-allo10 was being evaluated clinically in patients with hematological malignancies who were receiving allogeneic hematopoietic stem cell transplantation.

The reads were generated on an Illumina MiSeq. The public reads were reprocessed in TCRdb via fastp at Q25 and MiXCR, keeping in-frame beta chains. Merged by CDR3 protein, the rows form single entries marked with the most common genes and DNA. The sample records 24,000 or so distinct CDR3 sequences, less than 50% of which are singletons. The top ten clonotypes cover around 5% of the sample. Reading the germline V gene gives CDR1 MNHNS and CDR2 SASEGT. Taken from cysteine to phenylalanine, the CDR3 has 16 residues. Only the CDR3 part of the read is kept: 48 bases, read in frame from the first base. V and J are trimmed by 1 base and 5 bases, and the gene matches miss 6 bases of the junction.

Sequenced sample: cultured T cells, either the whole culture or a sorted T cell fraction (not recorded which). This chain joins TRBV6-1 to TRBJ2-4, and TRBD1 aligns with 9 junction nucleotides. This clonotype was sampled from a human donor in good health. The nucleotide sequence is TGTGCCAGCAGTGAAGGCGGGACAGGGAACCAAAACATTCAGTACTTC. This yields the protein CASSEGGTGNQNIQYF.